This T cell receptor beta chain appears in the sequencing data of a study of CD8+ T cells in alopecia areata (dated by TCRdb to 2016 to 2018). Describing the broader study: Treated patients were enrolled in an open-label pilot trial of oral tofacitinib at 5 to 10 mg twice daily for moderate-to-severe alopecia areata. Biopsies were taken from tofacitinib-treated patients at baseline and again at 4 and 24 weeks into treatment, and several of those patients also had a later scalp biopsy. TCRbeta CDR3 regions were amplified by immunoSEQ multiplex PCR using 35 Vbeta forward and 13 Jbeta reverse primers. The SALT score, which quantifies the percentage of affected scalp surface area, was used to measure disease severity in treated patients. Tofacitinib was administered for 6 to 18 months, and 6 months of follow-up off drug were then conducted to assess delayed response and recurrence. Scalp clonality was compared across normal scalp (n=4), patchy alopecia areata scalp (n=8), and alopecia totalis/universalis scalp (n=8). RNA was obtained with the PAXgene miRNA kit for fixed scalp, the miRNeasy kit for PBMCs, and the RNeasy kit for mouse skin. In humans, TCRbeta sequencing was performed on scalp tissue and on sorted CD4+ and CD8+ peripheral blood T cells from healthy controls and from patients with patchy or totalis/universalis alopecia areata. High-throughput TCRbeta sequencing was used to examine T cell clonal expansion in alopecia areata in both the C3H/HeJ mouse model and human patients. Study-wide conclusions, independent of this receptor: Many expanded lesional clones were found to persist in scalp and blood during tofacitinib treatment, and relapse after treatment cessation may be partly explained by this persistence. Scalp clonality and the number of expanded CD8+ clones among the top 100 scalp clones were significantly decreased by tofacitinib. Compared with normal scalp, lesional scalp had higher clonality and more expanded CD8+ clones, particularly in alopecia totalis/universalis, a pattern that suggests antigenic drive. Resident alphabeta T cells in normal human skin are also sequenced, complicating scalp TCR repertoire analysis, unlike mouse skin dominated by gammadelta T cells. Because the treated cohort was small and included a single nonresponder, larger studies are needed to assess links between baseline CD8+ expansion and response. Shared TCR sequences between patients were less evident than in mice, which may be partly attributable to HLA diversity in the patient population.

The library was prepared using the immunoSEQ multiplex PCR assay. RNA was extracted from all samples and reverse transcribed into cDNA, which served as template for TCR sequencing. SuperScript III was used for first-strand cDNA synthesis, primed with a 2:1 mix of oligo-dT and random hexamers. Amplification bias was assessed with a synthetic immune receptor repertoire, and residual bias was removed computationally. The original pipeline was this. Raw reads were preprocessed to remove errors, and CDR3 was defined according to IMGT conventions as the region from the conserved cysteine to phenylalanine. Clonality was calculated as 1 minus Shannon entropy normalized by log2 of the number of productive unique TCRs. Scalp TCRbeta sequences were cross-referenced with sorted blood CD4 and CD8 repertoires so that the CD4 or CD8 identity of scalp clones could be inferred. TCRdb's version of the immuneACCESS table is confined to in-frame rearrangements and falls short of the full clone set. An unresolved V gene accounts for under half of the shortfall where checked; the remainder is of unknown origin. V and J calls and clone size are given by that table; D and trimming were obtained from the DNA. This sample is represented by hundreds of thousands of clones; over 45% of them were singletons. Together, the top ten hold roughly 0.93% of the sample.

The cysteine opens and the phenylalanine closes a CDR3 of 14 amino acids. Only the CDR3 part of the read is kept: 42 bases, read in frame from the first base. CDR1 SGHTA and CDR2 FQGTGA were looked up in the germline V gene. Unmatched junction bases come to 2, with V trimmed by 2 bases and J by 6 bases. The sample's treatment or condition label, decoded: oral pan-JAK inhibitor, 5-10 mg twice daily. Lesional scalp punch biopsies and peripheral blood were obtained from alopecia areata patients. PBMCs were isolated by density centrifugation and stained for CD3, CD4 and CD8, after which CD4+ and CD8+ T cells were sorted on a FACSAria. Worth noting for this clone: This receptor's antigen is unknown. Per-nucleotide qualities are absent, and no much larger clonotype sits a single base away.

The clonotype originates from a human donor with alopecia areata. Material: CD4+ T cells sorted from blood, obtained at roughly week 52, from a patient treated with tofacitinib. This chain is built from TRBV7-3 and TRBJ2-1, and TRBD1 aligns with 9 junction nucleotides. The CDR3 here reads CASSLSGQGNEQFF. Read as DNA, the sequence is TGTGCCAGCAGCTTATCGGGACAGGGCAATGAGCAGTTCTTC.